The rows below give T cell receptor beta chains drawn from one sample of a study of early T cells in non-severe SARS-CoV-2 infection. TCRdb reprocessed the 5' RACE reads via MiXCR and lists one record per CDR3 protein. The repertoire holds tens of thousands of distinct CDR3 sequences, with 6.2% as singletons. The material sequenced was whole blood. These receptors originate from an adult who was a healthcare worker with PCR-confirmed SARS-CoV-2 infection or an uninfected control (not recorded which). Both conserved end residues are part of each CDR3. The order of the fields is J gene, D gene, V gene, clone size, CDR3 DNA, CDR3 protein. A D gene is named only where the DNA matches it firmly. Some rows have no size entry. The others give once, few or many, or a class for an expanded clone.

TRBJ1-5	NA	TRBV3-1	NA	TGTGCCAGCAGCGTATCCTGGGGTAATCAGCCCCAGCATTTT	CASSVSWGNQPQHF
TRBJ2-1	NA	TRBV3-1	NA	TGTGCCAGCAGCCAGGGGCCCGTCAATGAGCAGTTCTTC	CASSQGPVNEQFF
TRBJ2-7	NA	TRBV29-1	many	TGCAGCGTGGACTCTTGGGAAGGGCCCGCCTACGAGCAGTACTTC	CSVDSWEGPAYEQYF
TRBJ2-7	NA	TRBV5-1	many	TGCGCCAGCAGCTGGGGGGTCGGTGGGACGTACGAGCAGTACTTC	CASSWGVGGTYEQYF
TRBJ2-7	NA	TRBV28	few	TGTGCCAGGATAGAAAGAGTCGAGCAGTACTTC	CARIERVEQYF
TRBJ1-2	NA	TRBV10-2	NA	TGCGCCAGCAATGTCCGGGACACCCAGAGACCGAATGGCTACACCTTC	CASNVRDTQRPNGYTF
TRBJ1-1	NA	TRBV4-3	NA	TGCGCCAGCAGCCAAGAAGAGAGTCCTATGAACACTGAAGCTTTCTTT	CASSQEESPMNTEAFF
TRBJ2-6	TRBD2	TRBV5-1	few	TGCGCCAGCAGCTTCAGTCACCCCGGACTAGCGGACGTCTCTGGGGCCAACGTCCTGACTTTC	CASSFSHPGLADVSGANVLTF
TRBJ1-4	NA	TRBV12-5	few	TGTGCTAGTGCTATCGGGCAGCCAAATGAAAAACTGTTTTTT	CASAIGQPNEKLFF
TRBJ2-7	NA	TRBV20-1	many	TGCAGTGCTAGAGATCCGTTTGGGGAGTCCACCTACGAGCAGTACTTC	CSARDPFGESTYEQYF
TRBJ2-7	NA	TRBV7-9	many	TGTGCCAGCAGCTTAGCAGCATTGTCCTACGAGCAGTACTTC	CASSLAALSYEQYF
TRBJ2-7	NA	TRBV6-6	many	TGTGCCAGCACCCAGCCCCCATACGAGCAGTACTTC	CASTQPPYEQYF
TRBJ1-2	NA	TRBV29-1	NA	TGCAGCGCTGAGGAGCAGGCCTTCGCCTTC	CSAEEQAFAF
TRBJ2-1	TRBD2	TRBV4-2	few	TGTGTCAGCAGCCGATCGGGACTAGCGGGGGGCAATGAGCAGTTCTTC	CVSSRSGLAGGNEQFF
TRBJ2-3	NA	TRBV20-1	many	TGCAGTGCTAGCGGGTACCAGGGTGATACGCAGTATTTT	CSASGYQGDTQYF
TRBJ2-1	NA	TRBV28	few	TGTGCCGGGGGCGAGGTGGCCTACAATGAGCAGTTCTTC	CAGGEVAYNEQFF
TRBJ2-3	TRBD2	TRBV29-1	NA	TGCAGCGTTGTATTCCACCCCGGGCGGGGGGGCCCTTTTACGCAGTATTTT	CSVVFHPGRGGPFTQYF
TRBJ1-3	NA	TRBV18	many	TGTGCCAGCTCACCGGGCGGAGACGTCTCTGGAAACACCATATATTTT	CASSPGGDVSGNTIYF
TRBJ1-5	NA	TRBV4-1	many	TGCGCCAGCAGCGAGGTCCCCAGGGGCTTCAATCAGCCCCAGCATTTT	CASSEVPRGFNQPQHF
TRBJ1-1	NA	TRBV28	few	TGTGCCAGCAGGGGTCCTGGAGGAACTGAAGCTTTCTTT	CASRGPGGTEAFF
TRBJ2-2	NA	TRBV18	NA	TGTGCCAGCTCAGTCCAGGATTCCGGGGAGCTGTTTTTT	CASSVQDSGELFF
TRBJ1-1	TRBD1	TRBV28	many	TGTGCCAGCAGCTTCACAGGGGGCGGACCTTCGCATGAAGCTTTCTTT	CASSFTGGGPSHEAFF
TRBJ2-7	NA	TRBV29-1	few	TGCAGCGTTGAAGGGAACGACGAGCAGTACTTC	CSVEGNDEQYF
TRBJ2-1	TRBD2	TRBV13	NA	TGTGCCAGCAGCTCCGTCCTAGCGGGGGGGTCCAATGAGCAGTTCTTC	CASSSVLAGGSNEQFF
TRBJ1-5	NA	TRBV6-2/TRBV6-3	few	TGTGCCAGCCAAAATGGGCGATTCAATCAGCCCCAGCATTTT	CASQNGRFNQPQHF
TRBJ2-2	NA	TRBV20-1	few	TGCAGTGCTAGAGATTTTTACTCCCCCCAAAAGACCGGGGAGCTGTTTTTT	CSARDFYSPQKTGELFF
TRBJ2-2	NA	TRBV27	many	TGTGCCAGCAGTTTAGTAGCCCAAGGCACCGGGGAGCTGTTTTTT	CASSLVAQGTGELFF
TRBJ2-6	NA	TRBV29-1	few	TGCAGCGTTGGAGACAGGTCTGGGGCCAACGTCCTGACTTTC	CSVGDRSGANVLTF
TRBJ1-1	TRBD1	TRBV18	few	TGTGCCAGCTCACCCCAGGGGGCCCCCACTGAAGCTTTCTTT	CASSPQGAPTEAFF
TRBJ1-5	NA	TRBV12-3/TRBV12-4	many	TGTGCCAGCAGTTTAGGGGGGGTCAGTCCGATAAATCAGCCCCAGCATTTT	CASSLGGVSPINQPQHF
TRBJ2-1	TRBD2	TRBV20-1	many	TGCAGTGCTAGAGATCGAGGGGTTAGCGGGAGTGAGCAGTTCTTC	CSARDRGVSGSEQFF
TRBJ2-6	NA	TRBV28	many	TGTGCCAGCAGTCGATCCTTCTCTGGGGCCAACGTCCTGACTTTC	CASSRSFSGANVLTF
TRBJ2-4	NA	TRBV6-5	few	TGTGCCAGCAGTCCGGCCCAAAACCCAAACATTCAGTACTTC	CASSPAQNPNIQYF
TRBJ1-2	TRBD1	TRBV19	few	TGTGCCAGTAGTTGGACGGGACAGGCCCTCAGTTACACCTTC	CASSWTGQALSYTF
TRBJ2-2	NA	TRBV28	few	TGTGCCAGCAGTTTAGCAGGGGTGAACACCGGGGAGCTGTTTTTT	CASSLAGVNTGELFF
TRBJ1-3	NA	TRBV7-2	few	TGTGCCAGCAGCTTAGGGCCTGCGACCAGCTCTGGAAACACCATATATTTT	CASSLGPATSSGNTIYF
TRBJ2-1	NA	TRBV6-5	many	TGTGCCAGCAGCCGTAACAGGGAGCAGTACAATGAGCAGTTCTTC	CASSRNREQYNEQFF
TRBJ2-3	NA	TRBV7-2	many	TGTGCCAGCAGCTCGCAAGCGAGCGGGTATACAGATACGCAGTATTTT	CASSSQASGYTDTQYF
TRBJ2-1	TRBD1	TRBV6-2/TRBV6-3	medium-sized	TGTGCCAGCACTTATACCGGGACAGGGATCAATGAGCAGTTCTTC	CASTYTGTGINEQFF
TRBJ2-5	TRBD1	TRBV19	many	TGTGCCAGTAGGGTGACAGGGGGAACTGTACAAGAGACCCAGTACTTC	CASRVTGGTVQETQYF
TRBJ2-7	NA	TRBV27	many	TGTGCCAGCAGCCTGACAGTTAGCTCCTACGAGCAGTACTTC	CASSLTVSSYEQYF
TRBJ2-3	NA	TRBV11-2	NA	TGTGCCAGCAGCTTTATGACGGCGGGGAGCACAGATACGCAGTATTTT	CASSFMTAGSTDTQYF
TRBJ1-1	NA	TRBV10-3	many	TGTGCCATCAGTACCGGCACTGAAGCTTTCTTT	CAISTGTEAFF
TRBJ2-2	TRBD2	TRBV7-7	many	TGTGCTAGCAGCTCCCGCAGCGGGGGGCTAAACACCGGGGAGCTGTTTTTT	CASSSRSGGLNTGELFF
TRBJ2-5	NA	TRBV4-1	few	TGCGCCAGCAGCCAACCACGACAGGAGGTGACCCAGTACTTC	CASSQPRQEVTQYF
TRBJ2-4	TRBD1	TRBV6-5	many	TGTGCCAGACCTCCGGGACAGGGGAAAAACATTCAGTACTTC	CARPPGQGKNIQYF
TRBJ2-5	NA	TRBV7-9	many	TGTGCCATCCCGTCAGGAGGGGGGCAAGAGACCCAGTACTTC	CAIPSGGGQETQYF
TRBJ2-5	TRBD2	TRBV25-1	many	TGTGCCAGCAGTGAAGGCAGACTAGCGGGGGGCCTACAGACCCAGTACTTC	CASSEGRLAGGLQTQYF
TRBJ2-7	NA	TRBV19	few	TGTGCCAGCGAGACAGCCTCTACGCAGCAGTACTTC	CASETASTQQYF
TRBJ2-4	NA	TRBV5-4	NA	TGTGCCAGCAGCTCGCTGCCGGGCGGGCCCAAAAACATTCAGTACTTC	CASSSLPGGPKNIQYF
TRBJ2-1	TRBD1	TRBV11-3	NA	TGTGCCAGCAGCTCGACAGGGCAACCCTACAATGAGCAGTTCTTC	CASSSTGQPYNEQFF
TRBJ1-4	NA	TRBV6-1	many	TGTGCCAGCAGTGGGGCGGGACCTTCCGCCGCAAAACTGTTTTTT	CASSGAGPSAAKLFF
TRBJ1-2	NA	TRBV2	many	TGTGCCAGCAGTGTTAGTCACTATGGCTACACCTTC	CASSVSHYGYTF
TRBJ1-4	NA	TRBV7-6	NA	TGTGCCAGCAGCTTGGGAGAGGGCGGTGAAAAACTGTTTTTT	CASSLGEGGEKLFF
TRBJ2-6	TRBD1	TRBV4-3	NA	TGCGCCAGCAGCCAAGGGACAGGAGTCTCTGGGGCCAACGTCCTGACTTTC	CASSQGTGVSGANVLTF
TRBJ1-2	NA	TRBV3-1	many	TGTGCCAGCAGCCAAGTTGGGGGCGTGGGCAGCTACACCTTC	CASSQVGGVGSYTF